The entry that follows covers one TCR beta chain sequence. This entry belongs to a study of blood T cell repertoires in COVID-19. Turning to the study itself: PBMCs, B-cell-depleted T cells, or T cells provided the cDNA or gDNA that made up the material.

In the original workflow: Reference gene primer amplification gave nucleated cell count estimates. Profiled with immunoSEQ multiplex PCR; TCRdb holds only in-frame clones, not every one. The D gene and trimming were derived from the DNA, and the V and J assignments and clone size from that table. The table includes roughly 15,000 clones, 84% detected once. Germline V CDR1 and CDR2: KGHDR, SFDVKD. There are 16 residues in the CDR3. V trimming: 0 bases; J trimming: 1 base; junction bases outside the gene matches: 3. The sample was peripheral blood. The clonotype comes from a woman aged 45-60 years with active or convalescent COVID-19. The chain uses TRBV24-1 and TRBJ1-2, with 8 positions matching TRBD1. The CDR3 sequence is CATSDLRTGHNYGYTF. For the CDR3, the DNA is TGTGCCACCAGTGATTTGCGGACAGGGCATAACTATGGCTACACCTTC.